These T cell receptor beta chains were read from a single sample in a study of OX40 agonist ivuxolimab in advanced cancers. TCRdb keeps only in-frame clones here, not all; method: immunoSEQ multiplex PCR. The table records about 64,000 clones, 84% of them present only once. The sequenced sample was CD4+ or CD8+ T cells sorted from blood, obtained in a trial of the OX40 agonist ivuxolimab. The receptors derive from an adult with an advanced solid tumor such as melanoma, head and neck, liver or kidney cancer. Both conserved end residues are part of each CDR3. The D gene is left open where the match is weak. Part of the rows lack a size; the others show once, few, many or a class for expanded clones.

J | D | size | V | DNA | CDR3
TRBJ2-7 | - | - | TRBV5-1 | TGCGCCAGCAGCTTGGGGACAGATTCCTACGAGCAGTACTTC | CASSLGTDSYEQYF
TRBJ2-5 | - | - | TRBV7-3 | TGTGCCAGCAGCCCAAGGGGGAGTCGAGAGACCCAGTACTTC | CASSPRGSRETQYF
TRBJ1-1 | TRBD1 | - | TRBV6-5 | TGTGCCAGCAAGGGGGCAGGGGGAAGGCCTGAAGCTTTCTTT | CASKGAGGRPEAFF
TRBJ2-5 | - | - | TRBV6-1 | TGTGCCAGCAATACACGAGAGACCCAGTACTTC | CASNTRETQYF
TRBJ1-3 | - | - | TRBV5-5 | TGTGCCAGCAGCGGGCTAGGGGGATCTGGAAACACCATATATTTT | CASSGLGGSGNTIYF
TRBJ2-3 | TRBD1 | few | TRBV4-2 | TGTGCCAGCAGCCAAGGACAGGGGACGACAGATACGCAGTATTTT | CASSQGQGTTDTQYF
TRBJ2-7 | TRBD1 | - | TRBV11-1 | TGTGCCAGCAGCCTAGCAGGACAGGGGGCTGAGGAGCAGTACTTC | CASSLAGQGAEEQYF
TRBJ1-3 | - | - | TRBV7-2 | TGTGCCAGCAGCTTAAAATCCTCTGGAAACACCATATATTTT | CASSLKSSGNTIYF
TRBJ1-2 | - | - | TRBV6-5 | TGTGCCAGCAGTCCTGACATCTATGGCTACACCTTC | CASSPDIYGYTF
TRBJ2-2 | TRBD1 | - | TRBV29-1 | TGCAGCGTTGAAGGAGACAGGGGCACCGGGGAGCTGTTTTTT | CSVEGDRGTGELFF
TRBJ1-1 | - | - | TRBV5-6 | TGTGCCAGCAGCTTGGGGTGGGGACCTGAAGCTTTCTTT | CASSLGWGPEAFF
TRBJ2-7 | TRBD1 | - | TRBV4-3 | TGCGCCAGCAGCCAAGGAGGGGACAGGGGTGGCTACGAGCAGTACTTC | CASSQGGDRGGYEQYF
TRBJ2-7 | - | - | TRBV4-3 | TGCGCCAGCAGCCAAGAGTGGTTGGGAGCCTACGAGCAGTACTTC | CASSQEWLGAYEQYF
TRBJ2-2 | - | - | TRBV7-2 | TGTGCCAGCAGCATAACGGGCACCGGGGAGCTGTTTTTT | CASSITGTGELFF
TRBJ2-3 | - | few | TRBV7-8 | TGTGCCAGCAGCCGACCGAGGGAGGATACGCAGTATTTT | CASSRPREDTQYF
TRBJ1-2 | - | - | TRBV19 | TGTGCCAGTAGTATTCTTGTGCCGGGACACTATGGCTACACCTTC | CASSILVPGHYGYTF
TRBJ1-3 | - | - | TRBV4-3 | TGCGCCAGCGCCCCCGGGGGAGGCAGAAACACCATATATTTT | CASAPGGGRNTIYF